The subject of this entry is one T cell receptor (beta chain). The sample belongs to a study of shared clonotypes between healthy human individuals. Method: immunoSEQ multiplex PCR; TCRdb's copy keeps in-frame clones and lacks some. Seen here are some 2,000,000 clones, approximately 94% observed once, and the top ten hold 0.1% to 0.15%. The CDR3 sequence is 16 residues long. Trimming removed 0 bases at V and 5 bases at J, with 14 bases between. Germline-derived CDR1 and CDR2 are SGDLS and YYNGEE. The material sequenced was naive CD4+ T cells sorted from blood. Subset reported: CD45RA+ positively selected. The J gene is TRBJ1-4, the V gene TRBV9, with D possibly matching TRBD1 (5 bases). The clonotype comes from a man between 18 and 29 years old in good health. The CDR3 loop reads CASSVDSGGSNEKLFF. The CDR3, as DNA: TGTGCCAGCAGCGTAGATTCTGGGGGGTCGAATGAAAAACTGTTTTTT. Variable domain in full (rest from reference TRBV9 and TRBJ1-4): DSGVTQTPKHLITATGQRVTLRCSPRSGDLSVYWYQQSLDQGLQFLIQYYNGEERAKGNILERFSAQQFPDLHSELNLSSLELGDSALYFCASSVDSGGSNEKLFFGSGTQLSVL.